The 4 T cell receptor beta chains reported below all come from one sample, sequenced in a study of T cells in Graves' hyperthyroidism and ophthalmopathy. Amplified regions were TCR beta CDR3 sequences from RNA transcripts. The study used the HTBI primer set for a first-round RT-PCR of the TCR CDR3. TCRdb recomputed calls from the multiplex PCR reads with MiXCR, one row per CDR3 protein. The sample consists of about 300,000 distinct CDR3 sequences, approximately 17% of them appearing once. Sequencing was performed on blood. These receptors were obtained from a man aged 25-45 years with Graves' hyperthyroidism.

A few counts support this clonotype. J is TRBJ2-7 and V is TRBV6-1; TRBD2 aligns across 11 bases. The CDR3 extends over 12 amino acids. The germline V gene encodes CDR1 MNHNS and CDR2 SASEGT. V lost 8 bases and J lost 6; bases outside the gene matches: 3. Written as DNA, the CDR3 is TGTGCCAGCTCCGGGACTAGCGGCGAGCAGTACTTC. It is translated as CASSGTSGEQYF.

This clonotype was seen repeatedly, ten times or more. CDR3 in DNA: TGTGCCAGCAGCTTAGGCAGCCCCTCCTACGAGCAGTACTTC. Amino acid sequence: CASSLGSPSYEQYF. The genes are TRBV13 and TRBJ2-7; D not certain. Trimming took 0 bases from V and 0 from J, leaving 6 bases between them. Germline V gives CDR1 PRHDT, CDR2 FYEKMQ (reference sequence). The CDR3 totals 14 residues.

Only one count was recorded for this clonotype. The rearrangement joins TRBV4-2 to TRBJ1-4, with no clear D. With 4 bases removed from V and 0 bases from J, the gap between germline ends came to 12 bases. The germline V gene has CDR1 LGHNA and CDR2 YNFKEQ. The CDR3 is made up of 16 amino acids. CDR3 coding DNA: TGTGCCAGCAGCCCTTCTTCTTCACCAACTAATGAAAAACTGTTTTTT. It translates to CASSPSSSPTNEKLFF.

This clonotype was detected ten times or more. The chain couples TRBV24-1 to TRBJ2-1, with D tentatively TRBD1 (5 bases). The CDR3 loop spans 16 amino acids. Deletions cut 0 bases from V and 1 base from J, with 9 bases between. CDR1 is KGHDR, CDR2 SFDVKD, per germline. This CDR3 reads CATSDLGPGSYNEQFF. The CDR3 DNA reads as TGTGCCACCAGTGATTTGGGGCCAGGGTCCTACAATGAGCAGTTCTTC.